Listed below are T cell receptor beta chains from one sample, sequenced in a study of cytomegalovirus exposure and HLA in healthy donors. TCRdb's table, derived via immunoSEQ multiplex PCR, lists solely in-frame clones and lacks some. In the table there are 95,000 to 150,000 clones, more than 60% of which are singletons. Sample: PBMCs. Receptors originate from a man aged 18 to 29 in good health and CMV-seronegative. Both conserved end residues are part of each CDR3. D genes are given only for firm matches. A clone size is listed for some rows: how often the clone was seen (once, few, many), or a class if it is expanded.

d_gene: TRBD1; v_gene: TRBV5-6; abundance: .; j_gene: TRBJ1-2; CDR3nt: TGTGCCAGCAGCCCTGGACAGGTCTATGGCTACACCTTC; CDR3aa: CASSPGQVYGYTF
d_gene: .; v_gene: TRBV7-2; abundance: .; j_gene: TRBJ2-5; CDR3nt: TGTGCCAGCAGCTTAGTGGTCTACGAGACCCAGTACTTC; CDR3aa: CASSLVVYETQYF
d_gene: TRBD1; v_gene: TRBV28; abundance: .; j_gene: TRBJ2-2; CDR3nt: TGTGCCAGCAGTTTGGGACGGACAGGAACTCCGAACACCGGGGAGCTGTTTTTT; CDR3aa: CASSLGRTGTPNTGELFF
d_gene: TRBD2; v_gene: TRBV19; abundance: .; j_gene: TRBJ2-1; CDR3nt: TGTGCCAGTAGTATAGGTCGACTAGCGGTCAATGAGCAGTTCTTC; CDR3aa: CASSIGRLAVNEQFF
d_gene: TRBD1; v_gene: TRBV6-5; abundance: few; j_gene: TRBJ2-5; CDR3nt: TGTGCCAGCAGTCTCGGACAGGGCGGTCGAGAGACCCAGTACTTC; CDR3aa: CASSLGQGGRETQYF
d_gene: .; v_gene: TRBV30; abundance: .; j_gene: TRBJ2-7; CDR3nt: TGTGCCTGGAATGTTTCTAGGGAGTGGTACTTC; CDR3aa: CAWNVSREWYF
d_gene: TRBD1; v_gene: TRBV6-1; abundance: few; j_gene: TRBJ1-1; CDR3nt: TGTGCCAGCAGTGGGGGGACAGTAGAAGCTTTCTTT; CDR3aa: CASSGGTVEAFF
d_gene: .; v_gene: TRBV5-5; abundance: .; j_gene: TRBJ2-7; CDR3nt: TGTGCCAGCAGCCTAGCGGGACAGGGGCTCTACGAGCAGTACTTC; CDR3aa: CASSLAGQGLYEQYF
d_gene: .; v_gene: TRBV27; abundance: .; j_gene: TRBJ1-2; CDR3nt: TGTGCCAGCAGTTTACGAGGAGGGATGGGTCTTGGGAGCTACACCTTC; CDR3aa: CASSLRGGMGLGSYTF
d_gene: .; v_gene: TRBV20-1; abundance: .; j_gene: TRBJ2-5; CDR3nt: TGCAGTGCTACAGGCATTAAGACCCAGTACTTC; CDR3aa: CSATGIKTQYF
d_gene: .; v_gene: TRBV6-5; abundance: .; j_gene: TRBJ2-1; CDR3nt: TGTGCCAGCAGTCCCCGACGGAGCAATGAGCAGTTCTTC; CDR3aa: CASSPRRSNEQFF
d_gene: TRBD1; v_gene: TRBV7-9; abundance: .; j_gene: TRBJ2-2; CDR3nt: TGTGCCAGCAGCGGACAGGGTCATGTCGTGGGCACCGGGGAGCTGTTTTTT; CDR3aa: CASSGQGHVVGTGELFF
d_gene: .; v_gene: TRBV27; abundance: .; j_gene: TRBJ1-1; CDR3nt: TGTGCCAGCAGTTTTGTCGGGAGCACTGAAGCTTTCTTT; CDR3aa: CASSFVGSTEAFF
d_gene: .; v_gene: TRBV4-1; abundance: .; j_gene: TRBJ2-1; CDR3nt: TGCGCCAGCAGCTCAGATACCGGGGGGCGGGGTGAGCAGTTCTTC; CDR3aa: CASSSDTGGRGEQFF
d_gene: .; v_gene: TRBV28; abundance: .; j_gene: TRBJ1-2; CDR3nt: TGTGCCAGCAGCTTCGCGGGGGCGCGGGGCTACACCTTC; CDR3aa: CASSFAGARGYTF
d_gene: .; v_gene: TRBV2; abundance: .; j_gene: TRBJ1-2; CDR3nt: TGTGCCAGCAGTGAAGCGCGAAGTTATGGCTACACCTTC; CDR3aa: CASSEARSYGYTF
d_gene: TRBD1; v_gene: TRBV25-1; abundance: .; j_gene: TRBJ1-5; CDR3nt: TGTGCCAGCGGACAGACAGGGGGCAATCAGCCCCAGCATTTT; CDR3aa: CASGQTGGNQPQHF
d_gene: TRBD1; v_gene: TRBV7-9; abundance: .; j_gene: TRBJ2-7; CDR3nt: TGTGCCAGCAGCTTAGAGACGGGACAGAGCTCCTACGAGCAGTACTTC; CDR3aa: CASSLETGQSSYEQYF
d_gene: .; v_gene: TRBV27; abundance: .; j_gene: TRBJ1-1; CDR3nt: TGTGCCAGCAGTTTTACCCGCGGTCGTGCGGGATTGAACACTGAAGCTTTCTTT; CDR3aa: CASSFTRGRAGLNTEAFF
d_gene: .; v_gene: TRBV5-1; abundance: once; j_gene: TRBJ1-2; CDR3nt: TGCGCCAGCAGCTTGGAACACGTCCGGGATGGCTACACCTTC; CDR3aa: CASSLEHVRDGYTF
d_gene: .; v_gene: TRBV5-8; abundance: .; j_gene: TRBJ2-5; CDR3nt: TGTGCCAGCAGCTACAGGGAGACCCAGTACTTC; CDR3aa: CASSYRETQYF
d_gene: TRBD1; v_gene: TRBV18; abundance: .; j_gene: TRBJ2-7; CDR3nt: TGTGCCAGCTCATCAAGTAGGGGGCACTCCTACGAGCAGTACTTC; CDR3aa: CASSSSRGHSYEQYF
d_gene: .; v_gene: TRBV5-6; abundance: .; j_gene: TRBJ1-2; CDR3nt: TGTGCCAGCAGCTTGGGGCGAACTACCCCCTATGGCTACACCTTC; CDR3aa: CASSLGRTTPYGYTF
d_gene: .; v_gene: TRBV30; abundance: few; j_gene: TRBJ1-6; CDR3nt: TGTGCCTGGAGTGGGTTCGGGGGGGAATCACCCCTCCACTTT; CDR3aa: CAWSGFGGESPLHF
d_gene: .; v_gene: TRBV29-1; abundance: .; j_gene: TRBJ1-2; CDR3nt: TGCAGCGTTGAAGACGGGTGGACAAATGGCTACACCTTC; CDR3aa: CSVEDGWTNGYTF
d_gene: TRBD1; v_gene: TRBV19; abundance: .; j_gene: TRBJ1-5; CDR3nt: TGTGCCAGTAGGACAGGGATGGAGCAGCCCCAGCATTTT; CDR3aa: CASRTGMEQPQHF
d_gene: .; v_gene: TRBV2; abundance: .; j_gene: TRBJ1-2; CDR3nt: TGTGCCAGCAGTGAACAGGAGGCTATCCACTATGGCTACACCTTC; CDR3aa: CASSEQEAIHYGYTF
d_gene: .; v_gene: TRBV6-5; abundance: few; j_gene: TRBJ2-5; CDR3nt: TGTGCCAGCAGCCACCGGACAGTGCAAGAGACCCAGTACTTC; CDR3aa: CASSHRTVQETQYF
d_gene: .; v_gene: TRBV7-8; abundance: .; j_gene: TRBJ1-1; CDR3nt: TGTGCCAGCAGCTACCGGGTTGGTACTGAAGCTTTCTTT; CDR3aa: CASSYRVGTEAFF
d_gene: TRBD1; v_gene: TRBV4-2; abundance: .; j_gene: TRBJ2-3; CDR3nt: TGTGCCAGCAGCCGATTACCGGGACAGCTAAAAATAGATACGCAGTATTTT; CDR3aa: CASSRLPGQLKIDTQYF
d_gene: TRBD2; v_gene: TRBV13; abundance: once; j_gene: TRBJ2-4; CDR3nt: TGTGCCAGCAGCCCGACTAGCGGGGGGGTAGCCAAAAACATTCAGTACTTC; CDR3aa: CASSPTSGGVAKNIQYF
d_gene: TRBD1; v_gene: TRBV30; abundance: .; j_gene: TRBJ2-1; CDR3nt: TGTGCCTGGTCTCACGGTACAGGGGGTGATGAGCAGTTCTTC; CDR3aa: CAWSHGTGGDEQFF
d_gene: .; v_gene: TRBV6-5; abundance: once; j_gene: TRBJ2-3; CDR3nt: TGTGCCAGCAGTCGTTGGCGGGCAATCACAGATACGCAGTATTTT; CDR3aa: CASSRWRAITDTQYF
d_gene: .; v_gene: TRBV12-2; abundance: .; j_gene: TRBJ2-1; CDR3nt: TGTGCAAGTCGGCCCAGTGGTAATGAGCAGTTCTTC; CDR3aa: CASRPSGNEQFF
d_gene: .; v_gene: TRBV5-1; abundance: .; j_gene: TRBJ1-6; CDR3nt: TGCGCCAGCAGCTTGGCCGGGGGAGCAGATAATTCACCCCTCCACTTT; CDR3aa: CASSLAGGADNSPLHF
d_gene: TRBD1; v_gene: TRBV6-6; abundance: .; j_gene: TRBJ1-2; CDR3nt: TGTGCCAGCAGTTTGGACAGGGGGCGAGGCTACACCTTC; CDR3aa: CASSLDRGRGYTF
d_gene: TRBD1; v_gene: TRBV18; abundance: .; j_gene: TRBJ1-5; CDR3nt: TGTGCCAGCTCACCAACAGGGGCACCCAATCAGCCCCAGCATTTT; CDR3aa: CASSPTGAPNQPQHF
d_gene: .; v_gene: TRBV7-9; abundance: .; j_gene: TRBJ2-4; CDR3nt: TGTGCCAGCAGCTCTCCCGGGACTCTAGCCAAAAACATTCAGTACTTC; CDR3aa: CASSSPGTLAKNIQYF
d_gene: .; v_gene: TRBV4-1; abundance: .; j_gene: TRBJ1-1; CDR3nt: TGCTCCAGCAGCCAAGCCTGGGGGGATAGGACTGAAGCTTTCTTT; CDR3aa: CSSSQAWGDRTEAFF
d_gene: .; v_gene: TRBV18; abundance: once; j_gene: TRBJ2-7; CDR3nt: TGTGCCAGCTCATATCTTGACGAGCAGTACTTC; CDR3aa: CASSYLDEQYF
d_gene: .; v_gene: TRBV28; abundance: .; j_gene: TRBJ2-3; CDR3nt: TGTGCCAGCAGTCCCCTCGAGGGAAGGGGCACAGATACGCAGTATTTT; CDR3aa: CASSPLEGRGTDTQYF
d_gene: .; v_gene: TRBV7-7; abundance: few; j_gene: TRBJ2-1; CDR3nt: TGTGCCAGCAGCTTCAGACATTACAATGAGCAGTTCTTC; CDR3aa: CASSFRHYNEQFF
d_gene: .; v_gene: TRBV7-9; abundance: once; j_gene: TRBJ2-3; CDR3nt: TGTGCCAGCAGCTTGGCACCAGATACGCAGTATTTT; CDR3aa: CASSLAPDTQYF
d_gene: .; v_gene: TRBV19; abundance: .; j_gene: TRBJ2-5; CDR3nt: TGTGCCAGTAGTATAGAGGGTGTCGGGGTGGGAGAGACCCAGTACTTC; CDR3aa: CASSIEGVGVGETQYF
d_gene: TRBD1; v_gene: TRBV27; abundance: .; j_gene: TRBJ2-7; CDR3nt: TGTGCCAGCAGTTCTCCCAGATTAAAGGGGGCTGTTAACGAGCAGTACTTC; CDR3aa: CASSSPRLKGAVNEQYF